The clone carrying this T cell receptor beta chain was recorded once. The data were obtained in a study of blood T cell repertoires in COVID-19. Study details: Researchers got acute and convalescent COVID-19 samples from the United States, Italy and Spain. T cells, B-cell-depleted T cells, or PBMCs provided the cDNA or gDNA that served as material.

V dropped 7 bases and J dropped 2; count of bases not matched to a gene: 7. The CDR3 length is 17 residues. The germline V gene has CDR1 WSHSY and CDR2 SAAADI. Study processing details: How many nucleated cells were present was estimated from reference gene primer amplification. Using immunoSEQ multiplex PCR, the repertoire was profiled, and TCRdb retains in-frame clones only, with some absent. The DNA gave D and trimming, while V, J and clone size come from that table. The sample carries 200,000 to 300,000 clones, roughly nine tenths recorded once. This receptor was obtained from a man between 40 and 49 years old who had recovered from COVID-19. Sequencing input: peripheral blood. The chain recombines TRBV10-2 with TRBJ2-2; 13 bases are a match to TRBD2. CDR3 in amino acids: CASTSLAGGRNTGELFF. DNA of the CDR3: TGCGCCAGCACCTCACTAGCGGGGGGGAGAAACACCGGGGAGCTGTTTTTT.